This T cell receptor (beta chain) was identified in a study of graft-versus-host responses after intestinal transplantation. Overall study context: Each recipient received a multivisceral, liver-intestinal, or isolated intestinal graft. The study, taken as a whole, reports: In recipient marrow, GvH clones were found, and some appeared first in ileum or blood. Within the allografts of patients who had graft-donor T cell macrochimerism, graft-versus-host to host-versus-graft clonal ratios were high.

To note about this clone: Its antigen is not identified.

The source of post-transplant bone marrow was the posterior iliac crest or another site. The method was immunoSEQ multiplex PCR; TCRdb's version includes in-frame clones alone and lacks a portion of them. The table lists about 64,000 clones, roughly 92% of them singletons. This CDR3 comprises 15 residues. J lost 5 bases, V lost 6 bases, and 10 bases had no gene match. The germline gives CDR1 MNHEY, CDR2 SVGAGI. This TCR derives from a human patient who received an intestinal transplant, so some T cells may come from the graft donor. The material was bone marrow, obtained approximately 100 weeks after intestinal transplantation. The V gene is TRBV6-5, the J gene TRBJ2-1; 7 bases agree with TRBD1. The CDR3 coding sequence is TGTGCCAGCAGCGAAATGACAGGGCCAAACAATGAGCAGTTCTTC. It translates to CASSEMTGPNNEQFF.